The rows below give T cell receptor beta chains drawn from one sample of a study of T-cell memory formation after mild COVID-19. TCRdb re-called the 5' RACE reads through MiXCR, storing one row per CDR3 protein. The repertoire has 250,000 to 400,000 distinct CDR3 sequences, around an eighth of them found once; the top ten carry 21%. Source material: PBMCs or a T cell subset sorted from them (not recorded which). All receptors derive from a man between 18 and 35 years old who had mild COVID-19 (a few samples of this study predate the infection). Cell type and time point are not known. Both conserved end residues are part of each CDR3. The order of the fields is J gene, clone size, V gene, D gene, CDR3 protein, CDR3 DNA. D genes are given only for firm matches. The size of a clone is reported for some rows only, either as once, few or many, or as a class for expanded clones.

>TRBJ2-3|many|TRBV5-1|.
CASSSYTGRRPRADTQYF
TGCGCCAGCAGCTCCTACACTGGTCGGCGGCCCCGCGCAGATACGCAGTATTTT
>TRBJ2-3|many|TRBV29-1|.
CSAERSGPDTQYF
TGCAGCGCCGAAAGAAGCGGTCCGGATACGCAGTATTTT
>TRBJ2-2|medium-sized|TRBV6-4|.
CASSDRDTGELFF
TGTGCCAGCAGTGACAGGGACACCGGGGAGCTGTTTTTT
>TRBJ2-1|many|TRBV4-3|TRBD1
CASSQDLLGTGGMVNEQFF
TGCGCCAGCAGCCAAGATCTTTTGGGGACAGGGGGAATGGTCAATGAGCAGTTCTTC
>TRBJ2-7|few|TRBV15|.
CATSGSNVVLEQYF
TGTGCCACCAGCGGTAGCAACGTTGTACTTGAGCAGTACTTC
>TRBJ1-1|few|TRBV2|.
CASIQGNTEAFF
TGTGCCAGTATCCAGGGGAACACTGAAGCTTTCTTT
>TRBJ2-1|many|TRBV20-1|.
CSAAPLGGVVAAEQFF
TGCAGTGCGGCACCCCTGGGGGGTGTAGTAGCCGCTGAGCAGTTCTTC
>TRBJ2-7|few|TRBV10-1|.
CASSESSVGLQQYF
TGCGCCAGCAGTGAGAGTAGCGTGGGCCTCCAGCAGTACTTC
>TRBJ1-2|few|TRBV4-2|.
CASSPNPGPYGYTF
TGTGCCAGCAGCCCCAACCCCGGACCCTATGGCTACACCTTC
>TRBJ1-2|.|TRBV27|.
CASSLGRFNYGYTF
TGTGCCAGCAGTTTAGGCAGATTTAACTATGGCTACACCTTC
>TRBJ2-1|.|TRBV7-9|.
CASSLRRASEGEQFF
TGTGCCAGCAGCCTCCGTCGGGCTAGCGAGGGTGAGCAGTTCTTC
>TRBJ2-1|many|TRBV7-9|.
CASSLWGADEQFF
TGTGCCAGCAGTTTATGGGGCGCAGATGAGCAGTTCTTC
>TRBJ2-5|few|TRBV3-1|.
CASSRKGVPRETQYF
TGTGCCAGCAGCCGCAAAGGAGTACCCCGGGAGACCCAGTACTTC
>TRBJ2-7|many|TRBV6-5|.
CASSPGANEQYF
TGTGCCAGCAGTCCCGGCGCCAACGAGCAGTACTTC
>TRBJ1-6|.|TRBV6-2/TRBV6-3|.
CASSYGPRSSYNSPLHF
TGTGCCAGCAGTTATGGACCTCGGAGCTCCTATAATTCACCCCTCCACTTT
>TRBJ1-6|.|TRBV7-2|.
CASSLLGTNNSPLHF
TGTGCCAGCAGCTTATTAGGGACAAATAATTCACCCCTCCACTTT
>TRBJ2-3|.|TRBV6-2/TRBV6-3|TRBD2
CASSYHGGGPTDTQYF
TGTGCCAGCAGTTACCACGGCGGGGGGCCCACAGATACGCAGTATTTT
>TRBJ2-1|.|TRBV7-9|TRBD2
CASSLIGGGVNEQFF
TGTGCCAGCAGCTTAATCGGCGGGGGGGTCAATGAGCAGTTCTTC
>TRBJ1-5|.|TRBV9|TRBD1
CASSREDRVNQPQHF
TGTGCCAGCAGCCGAGAGGACAGGGTCAATCAGCCCCAGCATTTT
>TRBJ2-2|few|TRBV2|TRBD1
CASSRGQGGAGELFF
TGTGCCAGCAGTAGGGGACAGGGCGGCGCCGGGGAGCTGTTTTTT
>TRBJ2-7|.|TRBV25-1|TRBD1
CASSGTGSHEQYF
TGTGCCAGCAGTGGGACAGGGTCCCACGAGCAGTACTTC
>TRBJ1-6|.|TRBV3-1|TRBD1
CASSPRQGRGSPLHF
TGTGCCAGCAGCCCCAGACAGGGTCGAGGTTCACCCCTCCACTTT
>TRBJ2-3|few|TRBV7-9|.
CASSLVFRTDTQYF
TGTGCCAGCAGCTTAGTTTTTCGGACAGATACGCAGTATTTT
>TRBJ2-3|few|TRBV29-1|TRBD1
CSVAQGVTDTQYF
TGCAGCGTTGCCCAGGGGGTCACAGATACGCAGTATTTT
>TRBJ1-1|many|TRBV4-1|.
CASSQPTGGTEAFF
TGCGCCAGCAGCCAACCGACGGGGGGCACTGAAGCTTTCTTT
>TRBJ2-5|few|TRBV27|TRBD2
CASGLAFKETQYF
TGTGCCAGCGGACTAGCGTTTAAAGAGACCCAGTACTTC
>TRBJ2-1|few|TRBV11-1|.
CASSSRSGAEQFF
TGTGCCAGCAGCTCCCGATCCGGGGCGGAGCAGTTCTTC
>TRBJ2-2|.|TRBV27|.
CASSLWGNLDTGELFF
TGTGCCAGCAGTTTATGGGGGAATTTGGACACCGGGGAGCTGTTTTTT
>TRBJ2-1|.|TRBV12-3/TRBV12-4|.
CASSLRQVNEQFF
TGTGCCAGCAGTCTTCGACAGGTCAATGAGCAGTTCTTC
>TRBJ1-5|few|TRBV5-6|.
CASSFSTNNQPQHF
TGTGCCAGCAGCTTTAGTACAAACAATCAGCCCCAGCATTTT
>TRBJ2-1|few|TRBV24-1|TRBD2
CATGPERGGRDEQFF
TGTGCCACGGGTCCGGAGCGGGGGGGCCGGGATGAGCAGTTCTTC
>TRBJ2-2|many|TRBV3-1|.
CASSQVRGTNTGELFF
TGTGCCAGCAGCCAAGTGCGGGGAACGAACACCGGGGAGCTGTTTTTT
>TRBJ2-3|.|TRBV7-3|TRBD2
CASSLLAGPDTQYF
TGTGCCAGCAGCCTACTAGCGGGGCCAGATACGCAGTATTTT
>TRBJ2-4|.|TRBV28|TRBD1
CATPQGAKMIAKNIQYF
TGTGCCACCCCCCAGGGGGCCAAAATGATAGCCAAAAACATTCAGTACTTC
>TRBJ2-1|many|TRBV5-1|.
CASSLLSDASNEQFF
TGCGCCAGCAGCTTGTTATCAGACGCCTCCAATGAGCAGTTCTTC
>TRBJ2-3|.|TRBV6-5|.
CASSYQGPIGTDTQYF
TGTGCCAGCAGTTACCAGGGTCCGATCGGCACAGATACGCAGTATTTT
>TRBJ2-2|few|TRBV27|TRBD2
CASSLSGAGNSGELFF
TGTGCCAGCAGTCTGAGCGGGGCAGGTAATTCCGGGGAGCTGTTTTTT
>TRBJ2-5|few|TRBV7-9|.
CASSTTRIVPRETQYF
TGTGCCAGCAGCACGACTAGGATAGTGCCTAGAGAGACCCAGTACTTC
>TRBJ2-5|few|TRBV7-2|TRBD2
CASNVLAEETQYF
TGTGCCAGCAACGTACTAGCGGAAGAGACCCAGTACTTC
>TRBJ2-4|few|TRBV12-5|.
CASGTAKNIQYF
TGTGCTAGTGGGACAGCCAAAAACATTCAGTACTTC
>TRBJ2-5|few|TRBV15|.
CATSRPWETQYF
TGTGCCACCAGCAGACCTTGGGAGACCCAGTACTTC
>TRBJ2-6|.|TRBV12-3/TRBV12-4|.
CATCAGAGANVLTF
TGTGCCACCTGTGCAGGGGCTGGGGCCAACGTCCTGACTTTC
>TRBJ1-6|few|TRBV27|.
CASKIGRSPLHF
TGTGCCAGCAAGATTGGAAGGTCACCCCTCCACTTT
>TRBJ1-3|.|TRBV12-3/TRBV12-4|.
CASSSTSGNTIYF
TGTGCCAGCAGTTCGACCAGTGGAAACACCATATATTTT
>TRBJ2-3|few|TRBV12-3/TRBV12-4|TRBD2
CASRGLAGGSDTQYF
TGTGCCAGCAGGGGACTAGCGGGGGGGTCAGATACGCAGTATTTT
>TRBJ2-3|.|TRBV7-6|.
CASSPSGSDTQYF
TGTGCCAGCTCCCCCTCGGGCTCAGATACGCAGTATTTT
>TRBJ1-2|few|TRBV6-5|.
CASSYGRGYGYTF
TGTGCCAGCAGTTACGGGCGTGGCTATGGCTACACCTTC
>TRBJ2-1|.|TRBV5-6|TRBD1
CASSLQGAEQFF
TGTGCCAGCAGTTTACAGGGGGCTGAGCAGTTCTTC
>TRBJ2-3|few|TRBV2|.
CASSEGTGAQNTQYF
TGTGCCAGCAGTGAGGGGACCGGGGCACAGAATACGCAGTATTTT
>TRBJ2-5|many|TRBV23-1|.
CASSQKQGQAETQYF
TGCGCCAGCAGTCAAAAGCAGGGCCAAGCAGAGACCCAGTACTTC
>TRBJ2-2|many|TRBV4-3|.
CASSFRPTSSGELFF
TGCGCCAGCAGCTTTAGACCGACTAGTAGCGGGGAGCTGTTTTTT
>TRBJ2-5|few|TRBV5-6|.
CASSAPPLGRPAGTQYF
TGTGCCAGCAGCGCCCCCCCTCTGGGTCGTCCGGCAGGGACCCAGTACTTC
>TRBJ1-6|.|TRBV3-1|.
CASSQGGGYLAVLSLHF
TGTGCCAGCAGCCAAGGGGGTGGATATTTGGCAGTTCTTTCCCTCCACTTT
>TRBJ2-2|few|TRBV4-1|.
CASSRHLATGELFF
TGCGCCAGCAGCCGACACTTAGCCACCGGGGAGCTGTTTTTT